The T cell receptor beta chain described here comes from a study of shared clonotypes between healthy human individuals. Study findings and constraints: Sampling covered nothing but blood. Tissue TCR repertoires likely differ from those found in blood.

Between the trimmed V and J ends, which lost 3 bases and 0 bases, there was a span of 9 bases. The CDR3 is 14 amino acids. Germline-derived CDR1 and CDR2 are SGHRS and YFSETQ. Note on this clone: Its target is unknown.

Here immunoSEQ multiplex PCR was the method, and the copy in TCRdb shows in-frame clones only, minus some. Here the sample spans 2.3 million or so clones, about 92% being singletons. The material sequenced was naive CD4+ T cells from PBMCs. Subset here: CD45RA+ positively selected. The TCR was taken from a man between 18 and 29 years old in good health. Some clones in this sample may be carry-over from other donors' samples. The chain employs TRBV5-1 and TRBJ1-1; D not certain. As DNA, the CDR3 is TGCGCCAGCAGCTCCACCACAGTGAACACTGAAGCTTTCTTT. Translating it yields CASSSTTVNTEAFF.